This TCR beta chain was recovered during a study of T-cell reconstitution after alpha-beta-depleted transplantation in children. Study results and limitations: Some patients owed their high day-60 TCRbeta diversity to surviving recipient T cells and thymic progenitors. T-cell numbers and diversity one year post-transplant derived largely from freshly generated T cells. Approximately two months post-transplant, alpha-beta T cells reportedly originated from several hundred expanded graft clones.

The sample holds many counts of this clonotype. The antigen remains undetermined. This CDR3 comprises 16 residues. Trimming cost V 6 bases and J 2 bases, with 21 bases left between them. The germline V gene encodes CDR1 DFQATT and CDR2 SNEGSKA (reference sequence). The library targeted TCRbeta and was prepared with unique molecular identifiers. TCRdb processed the PCR reads anew with MiXCR; each CDR3 protein has one entry. The data contain 600,000 to 800,000 distinct CDR3 sequences, 13% of them singletons. The sample consisted of PBMCs, taken before TCRalphabeta/CD19-depleted stem cell transplant. This clonotype was obtained from a girl aged 2-15 years with congenital amegakaryocytic thrombocytopenia, due to receive a stem cell transplant. This chain joins TRBV20-1 and TRBJ2-3; D uncertain. Written as DNA, the CDR3 is TGCAGTGCGTCTGCCCCCCCACATCAGGACACAGATACGCAGTATTTT. This codes for CSASAPPHQDTDTQYF.